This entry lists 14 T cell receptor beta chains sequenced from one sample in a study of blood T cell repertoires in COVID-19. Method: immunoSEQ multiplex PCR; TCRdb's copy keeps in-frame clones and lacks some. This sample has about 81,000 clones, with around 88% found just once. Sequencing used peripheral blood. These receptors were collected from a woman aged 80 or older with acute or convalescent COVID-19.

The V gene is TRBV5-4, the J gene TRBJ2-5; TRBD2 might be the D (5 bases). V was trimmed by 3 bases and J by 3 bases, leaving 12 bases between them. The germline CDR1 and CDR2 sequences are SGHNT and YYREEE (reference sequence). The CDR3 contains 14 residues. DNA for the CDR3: TGTGCCAGCAGCTGGAAAGGACTCGAAGAGACCCAGTACTTC. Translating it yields CASSWKGLEETQYF.

The CDR3 loop reads CASSKKDSRTDTQYF. Written as DNA, the CDR3 is TGTGCCAGTAGTAAAAAGGACTCTCGCACAGATACGCAGTATTTT. This chain links TRBV19 with TRBJ2-3; a weak D match, TRBD2 (5 bases). V was cut by 4 bases and J by 1 base, with 12 bases left in between. The CDR3 is 15 residues long. CDR1 is LNHDA and CDR2 is SQIVND in the germline V gene (reference sequence).

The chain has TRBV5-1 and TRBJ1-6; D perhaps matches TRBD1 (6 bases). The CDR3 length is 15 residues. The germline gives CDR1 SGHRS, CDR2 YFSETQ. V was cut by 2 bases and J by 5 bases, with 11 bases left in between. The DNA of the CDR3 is TGCGCCAGCAGCTTCGTGGACAGAGATAATTCACCCCTCCACTTT. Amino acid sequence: CASSFVDRDNSPLHF. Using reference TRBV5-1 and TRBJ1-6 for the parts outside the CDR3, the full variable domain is KAGVTQTPRYLIKTRGQQVTLSCSPISGHRSVSWYQQTPGQGLQFLFEYFSETQRNKGNFPGRFSGRQFSNSRSEMNVSTLELGDSALYLCASSFVDRDNSPLHFGNGTRLTVT.

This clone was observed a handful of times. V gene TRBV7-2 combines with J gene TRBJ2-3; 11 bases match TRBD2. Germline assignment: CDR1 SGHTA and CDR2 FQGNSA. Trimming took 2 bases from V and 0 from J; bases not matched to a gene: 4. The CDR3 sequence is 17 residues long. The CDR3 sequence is CASSLWGTSGSTDTQYF. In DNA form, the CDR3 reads TGTGCCAGCAGCTTATGGGGGACTAGCGGTAGCACAGATACGCAGTATTTT.

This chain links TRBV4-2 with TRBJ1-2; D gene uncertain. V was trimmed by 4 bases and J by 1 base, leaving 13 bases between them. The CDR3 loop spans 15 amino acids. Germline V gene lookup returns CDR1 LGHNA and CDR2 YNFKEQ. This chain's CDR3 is CASSPTRYRNYGYTF. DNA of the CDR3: TGTGCCAGCAGCCCGACAAGGTATCGTAACTATGGCTACACCTTC.

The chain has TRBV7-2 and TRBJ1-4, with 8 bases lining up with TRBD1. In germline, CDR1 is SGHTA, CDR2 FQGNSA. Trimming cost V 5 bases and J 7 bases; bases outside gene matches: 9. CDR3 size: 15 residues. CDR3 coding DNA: TGTGCCAGCAGCCTAGACAGGGGATTTGGTGAAAAACTGTTTTTT. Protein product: CASSLDRGFGEKLFF.

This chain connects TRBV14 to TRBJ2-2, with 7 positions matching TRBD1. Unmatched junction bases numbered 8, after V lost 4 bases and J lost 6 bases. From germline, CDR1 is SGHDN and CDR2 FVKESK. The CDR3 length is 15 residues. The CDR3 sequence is CASSRTGAGPGELFF. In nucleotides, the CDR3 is TGTGCCAGCAGCCGGACAGGAGCCGGCCCCGGGGAGCTGTTTTTT.

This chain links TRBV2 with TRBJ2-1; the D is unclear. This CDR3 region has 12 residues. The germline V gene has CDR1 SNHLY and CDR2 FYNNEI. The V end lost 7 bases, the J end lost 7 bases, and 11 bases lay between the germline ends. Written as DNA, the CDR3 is TGTGCCAGCACCCTATTAAAAAATGAGCAGTTCTTC. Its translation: CASTLLKNEQFF.

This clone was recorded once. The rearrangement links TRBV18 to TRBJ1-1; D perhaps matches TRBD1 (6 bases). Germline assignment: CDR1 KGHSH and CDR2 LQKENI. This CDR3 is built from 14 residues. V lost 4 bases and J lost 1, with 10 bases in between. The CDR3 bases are TGTGCCAGCTCACTAAGACAGGCGAACACTGAAGCTTTCTTT. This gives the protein CASSLRQANTEAFF. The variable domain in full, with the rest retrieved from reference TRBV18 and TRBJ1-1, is NAGVMQNPRHLVRRRGQEARLRCSPMKGHSHVYWYRQLPEEGLKFMVYLQKENIIDESGMPKERFSAEFPKEGPSILRIQQVVRGDSAAYFCASSLRQANTEAFFGQGTRLTVV.

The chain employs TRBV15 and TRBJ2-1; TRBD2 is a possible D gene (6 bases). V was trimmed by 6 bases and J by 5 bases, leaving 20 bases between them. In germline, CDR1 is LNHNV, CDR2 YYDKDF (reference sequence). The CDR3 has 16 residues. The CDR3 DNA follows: TGTGCCACCAGAGGTGGCTGGGGAGGCGGGCACAATGAGCAGTTCTTC. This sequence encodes CATRGGWGGGHNEQFF.

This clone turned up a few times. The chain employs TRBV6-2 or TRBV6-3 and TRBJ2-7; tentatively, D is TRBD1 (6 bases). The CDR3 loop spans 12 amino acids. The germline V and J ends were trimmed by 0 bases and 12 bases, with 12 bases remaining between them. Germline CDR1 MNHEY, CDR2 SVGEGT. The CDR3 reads CASSYSQGIRYF. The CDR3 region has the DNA TGTGCCAGCAGTTACTCGCAGGGGATCCGGTACTTC.

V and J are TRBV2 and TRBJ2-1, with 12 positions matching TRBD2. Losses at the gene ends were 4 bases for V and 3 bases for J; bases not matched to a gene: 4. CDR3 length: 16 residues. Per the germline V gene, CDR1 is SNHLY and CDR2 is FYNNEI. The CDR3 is CASSGLAGEGYNEQFF. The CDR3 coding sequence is TGTGCCAGCAGTGGACTAGCGGGAGAGGGCTACAATGAGCAGTTCTTC.

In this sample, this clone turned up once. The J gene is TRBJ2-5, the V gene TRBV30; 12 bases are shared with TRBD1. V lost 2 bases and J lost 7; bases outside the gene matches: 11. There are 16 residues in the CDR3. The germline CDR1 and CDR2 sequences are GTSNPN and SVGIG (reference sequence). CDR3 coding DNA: TGTGCCTGGAGTCTCCCGGGACAGGGGGCCTCGGGGACCCAGTACTTC. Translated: CAWSLPGQGASGTQYF.

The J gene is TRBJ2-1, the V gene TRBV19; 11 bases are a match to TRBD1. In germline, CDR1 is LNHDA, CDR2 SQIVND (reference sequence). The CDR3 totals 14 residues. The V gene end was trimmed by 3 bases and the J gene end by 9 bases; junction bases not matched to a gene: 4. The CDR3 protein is CASSMRTGGSEQFF. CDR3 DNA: TGTGCCAGTAGTATGAGGACAGGGGGCTCTGAGCAGTTCTTC.